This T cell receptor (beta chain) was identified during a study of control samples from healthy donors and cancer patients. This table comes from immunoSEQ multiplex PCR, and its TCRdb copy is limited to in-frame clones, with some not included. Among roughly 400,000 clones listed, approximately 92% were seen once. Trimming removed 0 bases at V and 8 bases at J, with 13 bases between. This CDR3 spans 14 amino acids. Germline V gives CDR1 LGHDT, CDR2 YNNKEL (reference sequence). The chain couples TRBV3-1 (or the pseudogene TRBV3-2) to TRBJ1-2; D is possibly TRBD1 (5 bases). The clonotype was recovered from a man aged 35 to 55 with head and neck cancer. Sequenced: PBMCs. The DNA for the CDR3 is TGTGCCAGCAGCCAAGAAACGGGGCCGAGAGGCTACACCTTC. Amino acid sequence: CASSQETGPRGYTF.